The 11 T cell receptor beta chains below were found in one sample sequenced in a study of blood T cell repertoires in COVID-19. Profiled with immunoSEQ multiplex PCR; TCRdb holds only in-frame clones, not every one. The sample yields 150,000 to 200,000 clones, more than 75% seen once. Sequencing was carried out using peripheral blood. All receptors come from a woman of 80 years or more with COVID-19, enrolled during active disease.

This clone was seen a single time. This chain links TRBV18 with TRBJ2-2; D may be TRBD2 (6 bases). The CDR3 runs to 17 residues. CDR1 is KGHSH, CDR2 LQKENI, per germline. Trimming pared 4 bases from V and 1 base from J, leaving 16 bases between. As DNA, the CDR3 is TGTGCCAGCTCACTGATGGCATTAGCGGAGAACACCGGGGAGCTGTTTTTT. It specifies CASSLMALAENTGELFF. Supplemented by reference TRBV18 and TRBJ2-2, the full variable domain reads NAGVMQNPRHLVRRRGQEARLRCSPMKGHSHVYWYRQLPEEGLKFMVYLQKENIIDESGMPKERFSAEFPKEGPSILRIQQVVRGDSAAYFCASSLMALAENTGELFFGEGSRLTVL.

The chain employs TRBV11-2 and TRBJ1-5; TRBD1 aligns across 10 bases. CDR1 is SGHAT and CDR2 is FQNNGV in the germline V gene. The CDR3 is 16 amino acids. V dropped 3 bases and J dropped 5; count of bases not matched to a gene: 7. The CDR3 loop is CASSLGDRGGDQPQHF. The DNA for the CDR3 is TGTGCCAGCAGCTTGGGGGACAGGGGTGGCGATCAGCCCCAGCATTTT. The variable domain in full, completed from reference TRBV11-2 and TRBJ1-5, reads EAGVAQSPRYKIIEKRQSVAFWCNPISGHATLYWYQQILGQGPKLLIQFQNNGVVDDSQLPKDRFSAERLKGVDSTLKIQPAKLEDSAVYLCASSLGDRGGDQPQHFGDGTRLSIL.

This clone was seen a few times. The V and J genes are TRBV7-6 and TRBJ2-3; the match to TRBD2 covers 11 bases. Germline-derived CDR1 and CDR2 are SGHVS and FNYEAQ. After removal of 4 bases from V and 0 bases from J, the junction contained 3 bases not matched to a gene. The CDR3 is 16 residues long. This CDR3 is CASSSVAGGSTDTQYF. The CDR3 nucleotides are TGTGCCAGCAGCTCTGTAGCGGGAGGGAGCACAGATACGCAGTATTTT.

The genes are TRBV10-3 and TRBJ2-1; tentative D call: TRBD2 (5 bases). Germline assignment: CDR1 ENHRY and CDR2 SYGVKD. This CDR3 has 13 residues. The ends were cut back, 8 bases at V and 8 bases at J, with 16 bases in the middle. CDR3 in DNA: TGTGCCATCTCGAATGGTTACGGGGATGAGCAGTTCTTC. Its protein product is CAISNGYGDEQFF.

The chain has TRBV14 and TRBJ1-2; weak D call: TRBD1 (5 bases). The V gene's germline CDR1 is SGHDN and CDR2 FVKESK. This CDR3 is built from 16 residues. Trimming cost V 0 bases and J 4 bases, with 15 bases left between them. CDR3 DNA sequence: TGTGCCAGCAGCCAAGATGCGTGGGGGGGAATCTATGGCTACACCTTC. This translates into CASSQDAWGGIYGYTF.

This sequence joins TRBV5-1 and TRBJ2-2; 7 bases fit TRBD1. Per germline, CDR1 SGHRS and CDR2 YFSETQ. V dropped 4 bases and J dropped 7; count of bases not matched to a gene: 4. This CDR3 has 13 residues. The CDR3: CASSLQGFGELFF. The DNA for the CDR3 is TGCGCCAGCAGCCTACAGGGGTTCGGGGAGCTGTTTTTT.

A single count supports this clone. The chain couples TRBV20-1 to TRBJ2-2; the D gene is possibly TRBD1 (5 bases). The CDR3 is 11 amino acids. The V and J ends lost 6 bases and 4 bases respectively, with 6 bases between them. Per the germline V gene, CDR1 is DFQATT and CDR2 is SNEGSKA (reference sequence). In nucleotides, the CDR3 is TGCAGTGCCGACAGCACCGGGGAGCTGTTTTTT. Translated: CSADSTGELFF.

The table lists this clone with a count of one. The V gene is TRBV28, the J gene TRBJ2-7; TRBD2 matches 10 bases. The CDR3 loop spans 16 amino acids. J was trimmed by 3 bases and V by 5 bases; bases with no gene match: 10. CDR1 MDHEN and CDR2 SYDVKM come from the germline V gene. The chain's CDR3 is CASSLRVAGGYYEQYF. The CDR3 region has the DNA TGTGCCAGCAGTCTCCGGGTAGCGGGAGGTTACTACGAGCAGTACTTC. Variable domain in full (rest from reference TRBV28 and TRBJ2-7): DVKVTQSSRYLVKRTGEKVFLECVQDMDHENMFWYRQDPGLGLRLIYFSYDVKMKEKGDIPEGYSVSREKKERFSLILESASTNQTSMYLCASSLRVAGGYYEQYFGPGTRLTVT.

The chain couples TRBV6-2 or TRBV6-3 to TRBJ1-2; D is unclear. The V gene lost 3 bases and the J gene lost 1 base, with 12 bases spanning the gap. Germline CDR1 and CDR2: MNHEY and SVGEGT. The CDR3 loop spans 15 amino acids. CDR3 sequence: CASSYFAEGNYGYTF. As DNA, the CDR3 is TGTGCCAGCAGTTATTTCGCCGAGGGTAACTATGGCTACACCTTC.

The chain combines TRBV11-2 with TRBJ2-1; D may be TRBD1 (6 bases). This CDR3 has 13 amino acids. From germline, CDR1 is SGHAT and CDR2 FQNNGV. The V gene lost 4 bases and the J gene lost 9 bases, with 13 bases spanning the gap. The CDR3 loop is CASSSHRAPEQFF. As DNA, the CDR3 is TGTGCCAGCAGCTCCCACAGGGCCCCTGAGCAGTTCTTC. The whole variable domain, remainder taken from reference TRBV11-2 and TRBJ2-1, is EAGVAQSPRYKIIEKRQSVAFWCNPISGHATLYWYQQILGQGPKLLIQFQNNGVVDDSQLPKDRFSAERLKGVDSTLKIQPAKLEDSAVYLCASSSHRAPEQFFGPGTRLTVL.

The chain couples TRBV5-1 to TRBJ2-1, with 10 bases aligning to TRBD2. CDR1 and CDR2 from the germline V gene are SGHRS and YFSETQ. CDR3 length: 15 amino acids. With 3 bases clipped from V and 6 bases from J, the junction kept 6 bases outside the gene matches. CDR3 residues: CASSSLAGASNEQFF. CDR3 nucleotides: TGCGCCAGCAGCTCTCTAGCGGGAGCCAGCAATGAGCAGTTCTTC.